The 12 T cell receptor beta chains in this list originate from one sample, sequenced in a study of tissue T cells after allogeneic stem cell transplantation. Profiled with immunoSEQ multiplex PCR; TCRdb holds only in-frame clones, not every one. In the table there are more than 20,000 clones, just under 75% of which are singletons. The sequenced material came from spleen. These receptors were taken from a female BALB/c mouse in good health. The strain's MHC haplotype is H2-d.

On this clone: These gene names are mouse names. Coverage ceases 1 residue before the CDR3 finishes, and the germline J gene fills in the end. The chain recombines TRBV1 with TRBJ1-4, with D perhaps matching TRBD1 (6 bases). This CDR3 spans 16 amino acids. Germline V gene data show CDR1 as NSQYPW and CDR2 as LRSPGD (reference sequence). The V and J ends lost 1 base and 2 bases respectively, with 11 bases between them. The CDR3 sequence is CTCSAAPGHSNERLFF. The DNA read from the CDR3 is TGCACCTGCAGTGCAGCACCGGGACACTCCAACGAAAGATTATTT.

This clone was detected a few times. The gene names here belong to mouse. The read terminates 1 residue before the CDR3 end, so the remaining end is supplied by the germline J gene. The chain carries TRBV13-1 and TRBJ2-2; TRBD1 might be the D (6 bases). CDR3 length: 15 residues. The ends were cut back, 3 bases at V and 0 bases at J, with 9 bases in the middle. CDR1 is NSHNY, CDR2 SYGAGN, per germline. The covered CDR3 bases are TGTGCCAGCAGTGGTAGGGGGACAAACACCGGGCAGCTCTAC. Its protein product is CASSGRGTNTGQLY. The whole CDR3 reads CASSGRGTNTGQLYF.

A word on this clone: The genes and germline here are from mouse. The read halts 1 residue ahead of the CDR3 end, with the missing end drawn from the germline J gene. The gene calls are TRBV19 and TRBJ2-5; the match to TRBD2 covers 10 bases. The germline CDR1 and CDR2 sequences are FNHDT and SITEND (reference sequence). With 5 bases clipped from V and 0 bases from J, the junction kept 0 bases outside the gene matches. The CDR3 is made up of 14 amino acids. The CDR3 reads CASRGLGNQDTQYF. Incomplete CDR3 DNA: TGTGCCAGCAGGGGACTGGGGAACCAAGACACCCAGTAC. Complete variable domain (other parts from reference TRBV19 and TRBJ2-5): GGIITQTPKFLIGQEGQKLTLKCQQNFNHDTMYWYRQDSGKGLRLIYYSITENDLQKGDLSEGYDASREKKSSFSLTVTSAQKNEMAVFLCASRGLGNQDTQYFGPGTRLLVL.

In regard to this clone: The genes and germline here are from mouse. The CDR3 extends 1 residue past the end of the read, so its final part is completed from the germline J gene. J is TRBJ1-6 and V is TRBV14; D may be TRBD1 (6 bases). TRBJ1-6 is an open reading frame, and its role is uncertain. This CDR3 spans 15 amino acids. Trimming stripped 1 base from V and 4 bases from J, with 9 bases between. Germline V gene sequence: CDR1 SGHDT, CDR2 FRDEAV. The sequenced CDR3 bases are TGTGCCAGCAGTTTCGGGACACCTTATAATTCGCCCCTCTAC. As protein: CASSFGTPYNSPLY. The entire CDR3 protein reads CASSFGTPYNSPLYF.

In the case of this clone: Germline and genes here are mouse. The read falls 1 residue short of the CDR3 end, and the missing part is taken from the germline J gene. V usage is TRBV19 and J usage is TRBJ1-4; 9 positions agree with TRBD1. This CDR3 region has 15 residues. Looked up from germline, CDR1 is FNHDT and CDR2 is SITEND (reference sequence). V lost 2 bases, J lost 4 bases, and 3 bases stayed unmatched. Incomplete CDR3 DNA: TGTGCCAGCAGTATTAAGGACAGGGGCAACGAAAGATTATTT. Protein sequence: CASSIKDRGNERLF. The entire CDR3 is CASSIKDRGNERLFF.

To note about this clone: Gene names are the mouse ones. Coverage ceases 1 residue before the CDR3 finishes, and the germline J gene fills in the end. The chain links TRBV13-1 to TRBJ2-2; the match to TRBD2 covers 7 bases. The CDR3 loop spans 17 amino acids. The germline V gene encodes CDR1 NSHNY and CDR2 SYGAGN. Losses at the gene ends were 3 bases for V and 0 bases for J; bases not matched to a gene: 8. CDR3 protein: CASSVPGLRANTGQLYF. The CDR3 bases that were read are TGTGCCAGCAGTGTACCGGGACTGCGTGCAAACACCGGGCAGCTCTAC.

Concerning this clone: Mouse gene names apply. The read finishes 1 residue shy of the CDR3 end, and the germline J gene is used to complete it. This chain joins TRBV13-1 and TRBJ2-1; D remains ambiguous. This CDR3 has 12 residues. CDR1 NSHNY and CDR2 SYGAGN come from the germline V gene. Trimming took off 2 bases at V and 7 bases at J, with 7 bases between the two ends. CDR3 loop: CASSEGLAEQFF. The part of the CDR3 DNA that was read is TGTGCCAGCAGTGAGGGGTTGGCTGAGCAGTTC.

As to this clone: Gene names are mouse gene names. The CDR3 goes on 1 residue after the read ends, and that part is filled in from the germline J gene. Other DNA sequences from this sample encode an identical CDR3 as well. The V gene is TRBV1, the J gene TRBJ1-1; perhaps TRBD1 as D (5 bases). From germline, CDR1 is NSQYPW and CDR2 LRSPGD (reference sequence). The CDR3 is 13 residues long. Trimming took off 1 base at V and 3 bases at J, with 6 bases between the two ends. CDR3 region: CTCSAGGDTEVFF. CDR3 DNA, as far as it was read: TGCACCTGCAGTGCAGGGGGCGACACAGAAGTCTTC.

Turning to this clone: The genes and germline here are from mouse. The CDR3 is cut off 1 residue early in the read; its end comes from the germline J gene. This rearrangement joins TRBV31 to TRBJ2-5; 7 positions match TRBD2. The V and J ends lost 0 bases and 3 bases, in that order; junction bases with no gene match: 3. The germline V gene encodes CDR1 GKSSPN and CDR2 SITVG. The CDR3 length is 14 residues. Incomplete CDR3 DNA: TGTGCCTGGAGTCTTCTGGGGGTACAAGACACCCAGTAC. Its translation is CAWSLLGVQDTQY. The complete CDR3 sequence is CAWSLLGVQDTQYF.

As to this clone: The listed genes are named as in mouse. The read is 1 residue too short to cover the CDR3 end, so that end is filled in from the germline J gene. The chain couples TRBV13-3 to TRBJ2-4; 8 nucleotides align to TRBD1. The J segment lost 5 bases and the V segment lost 0 bases, leaving 2 bases of the junction unmatched. The CDR3 sequence is 14 residues long. Per germline, CDR1 NNHDY and CDR2 SYVADS. The DNA read from the CDR3 is TGTGCCAGCAGTGATGTGCAGGGGGCAAACACCTTGTAC. Translated, it gives CASSDVQGANTLY. The entire CDR3 is CASSDVQGANTLYF. The full variable domain, rest sourced from reference TRBV13-3 and TRBJ2-4, is EAAVTQSPRSKVAVTGGKVTLSCHQTNNHDYMYWYRQDTGHGLRLIHYSYVADSTEKGDIPDGYKASRPSQENFSLILELASLSQTAVYFCASSDVQGANTLYFGAGTRLSVL.

Points on this clone: Germline and genes here are mouse. The read terminates 1 residue before the CDR3 end, so the remaining end is supplied by the germline J gene. J is TRBJ2-4 and V is TRBV13-3; weak D call: TRBD1 (5 bases). CDR1 and CDR2 from the germline V gene are NNHDY and SYVADS. Trimming took 5 bases from V and 0 from J, leaving 10 bases between them. The CDR3 totals 14 residues. The CDR3 bases that were read are TGTGCCAGCAGACTTTCAGGGAGTCAAAACACCTTGTAC. This encodes CASRLSGSQNTLY. In full, the CDR3 is CASRLSGSQNTLYF.

This clone showed up just a few times. Mouse names are used for the genes. The CDR3 end falls 1 residue outside the read, so it is completed with the germline J gene. The chain links TRBV4 to TRBJ2-7; 9 bases agree with TRBD1. CDR3 length: 14 amino acids. Trimming cost V 6 bases and J 4 bases; bases outside gene matches: 7. The germline CDR1 and CDR2 sequences are LGHDT and YNNKQL (reference sequence). CDR3 loop: CASREAGQGYEQYF. The CDR3 DNA, read in part, is TGTGCCAGCAGGGAAGCGGGACAGGGTTATGAACAGTAC.